The next 9 T cell receptor beta chains were all read from a single sample in a study of blood T cells in healthy people across ages. A second 7 to 11 cycle PCR used barcoded and J-beta primers. Each CDR3 protein gets one entry after TCRdb re-called the 5' RACE reads with MiXCR. The profile covers some 640,000 distinct CDR3 sequences, with about 30% appearing a single time and approximately 14% taken by the ten largest. Material for sequencing was blood. These TCRs come from an elderly woman in good health.

There are a few counts of this clonotype. V and J are TRBV7-2 and TRBJ2-1, with D possibly TRBD1 on 6 matching bases. With 6 bases removed from V and 8 bases from J, the gap between germline ends came to 20 bases. Germline-derived CDR1 and CDR2 are SGHTA and FQGNSA. This CDR3 region has 15 residues. This CDR3 reads CASRLDSARYDEQFF. CDR3 in DNA: TGTGCCAGCAGATTGGACAGCGCAAGATACGATGAGCAGTTCTTC.

This clonotype came up many times. CDR3 region: CSAGSPLAEAFF. The CDR3 nucleotides read TGCAGTGCTGGGTCCCCCCTAGCTGAAGCTTTCTTT. This sequence joins TRBV20-1 and TRBJ1-1, with D uncertain. Trimming took 5 bases from V and 6 from J, leaving 13 bases between them. The CDR3 runs to 12 residues. The germline gives CDR1 DFQATT, CDR2 SNEGSKA (reference sequence).

This clonotype appeared many times. The CDR3 nucleotides read TGTGCCAGCAGCCAAGAAGGGCAGCGCGGTTTGTATGCCCAGTACTTC. Translated: CASSQEGQRGLYAQYF. This chain uses TRBV4-2 with TRBJ2-5; no clear D. The germline CDR1 and CDR2 sequences are LGHNA and YNFKEQ. V was pared by 0 bases and J by 9 bases, with 20 bases between. The CDR3 has 16 residues.

DNA for the CDR3: TGTGCCAGCAGTTACTCGAGGGGGGGAGGAGAAAAACTGTTTTTT. Amino acids: CASSYSRGGGEKLFF. The chain is built from TRBV6-5 and TRBJ1-4, with D possibly TRBD1 on 6 matching bases. Trimming stripped 0 bases from V and 8 bases from J, with 13 bases between. The CDR3 spans 15 residues. The germline CDR1 and CDR2 sequences are MNHEY and SVGAGI.

This clonotype was picked up many times. This sequence joins TRBV7-2 and TRBJ1-2, with unresolved D. The V end was cut by 6 bases, the J end by 4 bases, with 15 bases between. The CDR3 sequence is 14 residues long. Looked up from germline, CDR1 is SGHTA and CDR2 is FQGNSA. DNA for the CDR3: TGTGCCAGCAGTTCGATCCTTACATTCTATGGCTACACCTTC. Translating gives CASSSILTFYGYTF.

This clonotype has a count of ten or more. The genes are TRBV20-1 and TRBJ1-2, with TRBD1 identical over 7 bases. Germline trimming cut 6 bases from V and 5 bases from J; bases unmatched to any gene: 15. The CDR3 consists of 15 residues. The germline gives CDR1 DFQATT, CDR2 SNEGSKA (reference sequence). The CDR3 protein is CSATGTDRELYGYTF. For the CDR3, the DNA is TGCAGTGCCACGGGGACAGACCGAGAACTTTATGGCTACACCTTC.

Turning to this clonotype: This may arise from a read error, as a much more abundant clone is one base away. J is TRBJ2-3 and V is TRBV6-1; possibly TRBD1 or TRBD2 for D (5 bases each). Germline V gives CDR1 MNHNS, CDR2 SASEGT. The V gene lost 0 bases and the J gene lost 4 bases, with 11 bases spanning the gap. This CDR3 has 15 residues. This CDR3 is CASSEALGTPDTQYF. The CDR3, as DNA: TGTGCCAGCAGTGAAGCGCTGGGGACCCCAGATACGCAGTATTTT.

This clonotype was seen just once. One junction end disagrees with the germline gene, perhaps due to a read error. The chain joins TRBV6-2 or TRBV6-3 to TRBJ2-1; 7 bases line up with TRBD1. This CDR3 spans 15 amino acids. CDR1 is MNHEY and CDR2 is SVGEGT in the germline V gene. The CDR3 here is CVSSYSTAGGNEQFF. In DNA, the CDR3 is TGCGTCAGCAGTTACTCGACGGCAGGGGGCAATGAGCAGTTCTTC.

Comments on this clonotype: One end of the junction does not line up with germline, which may come from a read error. The V and J genes are TRBV3-1 and TRBJ2-1; possibly TRBD1 for D (5 bases). The germline CDR1 and CDR2 sequences are LGHDT and YNNKEL (reference sequence). CDR3 length: 15 amino acids. The CDR3: CASSQTVRRFNEQCF. In DNA, the CDR3 is TGTGCCAGCAGCCAGACAGTACGCCGGTTCAATGAGCAGTGCTTT.